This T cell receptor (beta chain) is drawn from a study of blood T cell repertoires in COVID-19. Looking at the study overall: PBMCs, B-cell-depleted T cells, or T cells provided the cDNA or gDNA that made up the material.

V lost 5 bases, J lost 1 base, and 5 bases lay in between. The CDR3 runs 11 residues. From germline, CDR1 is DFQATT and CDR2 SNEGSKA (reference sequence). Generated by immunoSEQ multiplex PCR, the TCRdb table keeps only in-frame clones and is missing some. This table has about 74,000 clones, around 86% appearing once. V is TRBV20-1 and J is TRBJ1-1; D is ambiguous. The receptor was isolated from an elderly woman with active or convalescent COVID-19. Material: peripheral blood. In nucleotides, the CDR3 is TGCAGTGCTCGGGGGAACACTGAAGCTTTCTTT. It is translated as CSARGNTEAFF.